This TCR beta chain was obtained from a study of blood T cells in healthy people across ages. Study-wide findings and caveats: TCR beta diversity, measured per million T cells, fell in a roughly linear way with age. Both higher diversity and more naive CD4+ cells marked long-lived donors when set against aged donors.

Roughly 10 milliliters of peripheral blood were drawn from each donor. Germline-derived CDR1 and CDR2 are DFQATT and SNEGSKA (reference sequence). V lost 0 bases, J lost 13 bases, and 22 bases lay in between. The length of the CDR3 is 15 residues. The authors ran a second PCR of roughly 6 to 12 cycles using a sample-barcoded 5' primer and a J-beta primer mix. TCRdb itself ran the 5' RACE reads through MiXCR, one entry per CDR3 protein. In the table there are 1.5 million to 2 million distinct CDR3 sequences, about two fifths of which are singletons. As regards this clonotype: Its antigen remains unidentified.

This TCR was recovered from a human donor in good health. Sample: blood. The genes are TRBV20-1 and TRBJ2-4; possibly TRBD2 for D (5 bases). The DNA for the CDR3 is TGCAGTGCTAGAGACGACTTAGAGAGGGTTGGCGGGCAGTACTTC. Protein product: CSARDDLERVGGQYF.